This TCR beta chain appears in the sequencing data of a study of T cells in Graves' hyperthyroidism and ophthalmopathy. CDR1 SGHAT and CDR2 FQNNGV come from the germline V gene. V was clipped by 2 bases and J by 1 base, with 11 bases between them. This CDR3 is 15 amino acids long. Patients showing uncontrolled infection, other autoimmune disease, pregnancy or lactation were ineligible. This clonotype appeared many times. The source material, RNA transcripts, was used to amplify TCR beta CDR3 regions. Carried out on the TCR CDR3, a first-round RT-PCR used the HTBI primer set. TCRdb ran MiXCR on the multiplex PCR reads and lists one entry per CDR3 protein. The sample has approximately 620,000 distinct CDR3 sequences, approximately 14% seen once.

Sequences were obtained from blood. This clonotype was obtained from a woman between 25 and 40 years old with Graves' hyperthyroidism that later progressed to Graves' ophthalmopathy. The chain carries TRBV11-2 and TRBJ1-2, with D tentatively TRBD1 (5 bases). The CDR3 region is CASSLSGQSNYGYTF. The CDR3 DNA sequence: TGTGCCAGCAGCTTAAGTGGACAAAGTAACTATGGCTACACCTTC. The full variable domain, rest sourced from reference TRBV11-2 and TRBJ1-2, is EAGVAQSPRYKIIEKRQSVAFWCNPISGHATLYWYQQILGQGPKLLIQFQNNGVVDDSQLPKDRFSAERLKGVDSTLKIQPAKLEDSAVYLCASSLSGQSNYGYTFGSGTRLTVV.